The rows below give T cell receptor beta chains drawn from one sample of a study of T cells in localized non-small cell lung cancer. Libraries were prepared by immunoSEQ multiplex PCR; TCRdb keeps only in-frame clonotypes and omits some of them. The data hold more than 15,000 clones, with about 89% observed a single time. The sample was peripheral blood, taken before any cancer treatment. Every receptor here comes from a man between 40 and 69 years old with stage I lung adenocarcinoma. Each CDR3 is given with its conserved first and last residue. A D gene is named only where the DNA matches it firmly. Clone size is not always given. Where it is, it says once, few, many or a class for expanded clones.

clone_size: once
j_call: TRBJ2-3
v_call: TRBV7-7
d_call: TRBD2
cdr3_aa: CASSQAGLVTDTQYF
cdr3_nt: TGTGCTAGCAGCCAAGCGGGACTCGTCACAGATACGCAGTATTTT

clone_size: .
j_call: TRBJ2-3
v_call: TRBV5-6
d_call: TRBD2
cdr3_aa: CASSTSDTDTQYF
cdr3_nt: TGTGCCAGCTCGACTAGCGACACAGATACGCAGTATTTT

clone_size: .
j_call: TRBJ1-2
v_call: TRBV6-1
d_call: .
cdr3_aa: CASSEYQTFTRAGYTF
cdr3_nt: TGTGCCAGCAGTGAATATCAGACTTTCACCCGGGCGGGCTACACCTTC

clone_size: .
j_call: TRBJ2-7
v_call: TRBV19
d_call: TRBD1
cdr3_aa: CASSIDGTDYYEQYF
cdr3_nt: TGTGCCAGTAGTATAGACGGGACAGACTACTACGAGCAGTACTTC

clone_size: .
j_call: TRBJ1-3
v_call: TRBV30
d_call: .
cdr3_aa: CAWDPVWGVGNTIYF
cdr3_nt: TGTGCCTGGGACCCTGTTTGGGGAGTGGGAAACACCATATATTTT

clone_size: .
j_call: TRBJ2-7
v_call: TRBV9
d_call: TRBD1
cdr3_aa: CASSVGLWTGLGPKYEQYF
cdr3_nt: TGTGCCAGCAGCGTAGGGCTCTGGACAGGGTTAGGTCCTAAGTACGAGCAGTACTTC

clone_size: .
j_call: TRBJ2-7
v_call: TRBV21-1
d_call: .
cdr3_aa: CASSRLAGGSYEQYF
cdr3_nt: TGTGCCAGCAGCAGGCTAGCGGGAGGCTCCTACGAGCAGTACTTC

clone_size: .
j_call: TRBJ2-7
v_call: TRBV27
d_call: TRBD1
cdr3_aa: CASSYLRDRSYEQYF
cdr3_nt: TGTGCCAGCAGTTATTTACGGGACAGGTCCTACGAGCAGTACTTC

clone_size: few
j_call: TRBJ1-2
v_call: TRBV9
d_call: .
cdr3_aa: CASSVGIGYGYTF
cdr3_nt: TGTGCCAGCAGCGTAGGTATAGGATATGGCTACACCTTC

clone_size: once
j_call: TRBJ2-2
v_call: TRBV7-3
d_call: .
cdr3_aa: CAKSKIRHRGAVF
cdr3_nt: TGTGCAAAAAGTAAGATTAGACACCGGGGAGCTGTTTTT

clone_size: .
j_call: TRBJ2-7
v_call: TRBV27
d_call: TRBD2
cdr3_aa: CASSSGLATYEQYF
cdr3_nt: TGTGCCAGCAGTTCGGGACTAGCGACCTACGAGCAGTACTTC

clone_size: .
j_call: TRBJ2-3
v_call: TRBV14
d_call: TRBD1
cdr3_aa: CASSQARDRELYF
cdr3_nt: TGTGCCAGCAGCCAAGCCCGGGACAGGGAGCTGTATTTT

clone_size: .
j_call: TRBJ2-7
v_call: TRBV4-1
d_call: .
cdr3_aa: CASSHPSGSYEQYF
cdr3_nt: TGCGCCAGCAGCCACCCCAGTGGCTCCTACGAGCAGTACTTC

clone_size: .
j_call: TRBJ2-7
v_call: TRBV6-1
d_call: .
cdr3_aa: CASSESLGPLGEQYF
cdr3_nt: TGTGCCAGCAGTGAATCCTTGGGACCTTTGGGGGAGCAGTACTTC

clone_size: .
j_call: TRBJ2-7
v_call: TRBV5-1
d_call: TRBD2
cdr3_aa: CASSLGGAFHEQYF
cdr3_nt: TGCGCCAGCAGTCTCGGGGGGGCCTTCCACGAGCAGTACTTC

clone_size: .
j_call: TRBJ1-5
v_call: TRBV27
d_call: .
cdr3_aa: CASSGGVWQPQHF
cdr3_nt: TGTGCCAGCAGTGGAGGCGTGTGGCAGCCCCAGCATTTT

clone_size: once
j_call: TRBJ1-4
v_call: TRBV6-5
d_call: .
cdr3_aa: CASSYRQATNEKLFF
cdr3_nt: TGTGCCAGCAGTTACAGGCAGGCAACTAATGAAAAACTGTTTTTT

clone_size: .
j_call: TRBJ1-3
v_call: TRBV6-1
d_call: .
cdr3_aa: CASSEKADFSGNTIYF
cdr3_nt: TGTGCCAGCAGTGAAAAGGCGGATTTCTCTGGAAACACCATATATTTT

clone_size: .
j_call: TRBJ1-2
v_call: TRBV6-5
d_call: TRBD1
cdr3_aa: CASSYSGQNGYTF
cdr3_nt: TGTGCCAGCAGTTACTCGGGACAGAATGGCTACACCTTC

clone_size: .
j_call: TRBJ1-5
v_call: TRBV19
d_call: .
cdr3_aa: CASTSGRVQFQHF
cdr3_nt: TGTGCCAGTACGTCCGGCAGGGTTCAGTTCCAGCATTTT

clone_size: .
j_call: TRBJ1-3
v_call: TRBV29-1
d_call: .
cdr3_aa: CSVVDLTSGNTIYF
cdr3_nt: TGCAGCGTTGTTGACTTGACCTCTGGAAACACCATATATTTT

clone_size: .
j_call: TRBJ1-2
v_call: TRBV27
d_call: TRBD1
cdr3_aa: CASSLYMSGGYGYTF
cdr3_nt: TGTGCCAGCAGTTTATATATGTCAGGGGGCTATGGCTACACCTTC

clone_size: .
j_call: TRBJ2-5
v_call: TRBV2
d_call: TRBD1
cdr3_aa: CASSEASRGETQYF
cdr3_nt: TGTGCCAGCAGTGAAGCGAGCAGGGGGGAGACCCAGTACTTC

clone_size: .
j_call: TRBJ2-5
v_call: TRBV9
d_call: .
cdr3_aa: CASSGGAKETQYF
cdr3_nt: TGTGCCAGCAGCGGGGGGGCCAAAGAGACCCAGTACTTC

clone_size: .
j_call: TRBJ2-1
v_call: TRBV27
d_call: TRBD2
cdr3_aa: CASTPGGSSYNEQFF
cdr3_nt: TGTGCCAGTACGCCGGGGGGAAGCTCCTACAATGAGCAGTTCTTC

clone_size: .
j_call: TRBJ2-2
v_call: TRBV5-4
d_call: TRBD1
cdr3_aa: CASSGTVNTGELFF
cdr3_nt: TGTGCCAGCAGCGGGACAGTAAACACCGGGGAGCTGTTTTTT

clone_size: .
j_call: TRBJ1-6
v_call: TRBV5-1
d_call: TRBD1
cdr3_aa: CASSLGRAGGSSPLHF
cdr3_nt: TGCGCCAGCAGCTTGGGTCGGGCAGGGGGTTCATCACCCCTCCACTTT

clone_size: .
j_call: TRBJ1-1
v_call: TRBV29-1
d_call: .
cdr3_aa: CSVAREGTEAFF
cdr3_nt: TGCAGCGTTGCCAGGGAGGGCACTGAAGCTTTCTTT

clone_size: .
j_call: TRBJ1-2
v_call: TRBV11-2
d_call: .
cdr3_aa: CASSLDKYYGYTF
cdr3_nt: TGTGCCAGCAGTTTAGACAAATACTATGGCTACACCTTC

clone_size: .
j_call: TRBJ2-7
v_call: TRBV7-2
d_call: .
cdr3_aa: CASSLSNSVQYF
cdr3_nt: TGTGCCAGCAGCTTATCCAACTCAGTGCAGTACTTC